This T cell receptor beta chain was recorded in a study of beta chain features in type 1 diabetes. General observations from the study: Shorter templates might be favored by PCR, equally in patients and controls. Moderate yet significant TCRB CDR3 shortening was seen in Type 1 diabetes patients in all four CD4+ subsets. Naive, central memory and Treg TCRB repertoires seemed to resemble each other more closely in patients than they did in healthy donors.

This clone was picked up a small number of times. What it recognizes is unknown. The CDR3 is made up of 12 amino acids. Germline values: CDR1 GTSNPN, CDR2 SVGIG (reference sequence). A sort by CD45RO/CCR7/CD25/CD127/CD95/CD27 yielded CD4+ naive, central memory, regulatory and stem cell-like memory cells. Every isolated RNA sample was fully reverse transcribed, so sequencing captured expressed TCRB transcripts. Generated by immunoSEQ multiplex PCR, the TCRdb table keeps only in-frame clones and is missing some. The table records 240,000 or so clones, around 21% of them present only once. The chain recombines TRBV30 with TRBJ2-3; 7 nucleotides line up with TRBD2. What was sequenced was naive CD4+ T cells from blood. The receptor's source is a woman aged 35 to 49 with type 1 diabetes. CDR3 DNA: TGTGGTATGGCGGGAGCCGCAGATACGCAGTATTTT. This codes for CGMAGAADTQYF.